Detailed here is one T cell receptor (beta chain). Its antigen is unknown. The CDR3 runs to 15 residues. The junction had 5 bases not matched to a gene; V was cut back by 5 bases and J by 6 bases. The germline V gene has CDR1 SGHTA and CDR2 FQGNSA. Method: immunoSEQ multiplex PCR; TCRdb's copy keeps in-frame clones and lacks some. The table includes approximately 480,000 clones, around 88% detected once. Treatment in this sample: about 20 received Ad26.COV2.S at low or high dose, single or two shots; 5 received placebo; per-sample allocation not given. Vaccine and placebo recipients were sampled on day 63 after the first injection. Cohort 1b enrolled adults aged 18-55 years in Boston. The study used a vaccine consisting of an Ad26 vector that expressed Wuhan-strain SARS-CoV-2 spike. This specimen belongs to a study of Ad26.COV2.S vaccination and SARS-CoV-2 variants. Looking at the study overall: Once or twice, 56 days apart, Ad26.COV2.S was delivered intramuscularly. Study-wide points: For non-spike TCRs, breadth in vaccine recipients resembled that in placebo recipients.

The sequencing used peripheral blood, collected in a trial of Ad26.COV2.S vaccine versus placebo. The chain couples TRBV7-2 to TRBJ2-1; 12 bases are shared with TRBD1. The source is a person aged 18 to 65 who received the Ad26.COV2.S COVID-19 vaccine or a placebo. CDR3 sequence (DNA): TGTGCCAGCAGCCTGGGGACAGGGGGCTTCAATGAGCAGTTCTTC. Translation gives CASSLGTGGFNEQFF.